These 10 T cell receptor beta chains came from one sample sequenced in a study of tumor-infiltrating lymphocytes in primary liver carcinoma (dated by TCRdb to the late 2010s). The listed sequencing device is Illumina HiSeq 2500. Starting from about 500 ng total RNA, TCRbeta-specific cDNA was produced by reverse transcription with a constant-region primer and ProtoScript II reverse transcriptase. TCRbeta libraries were built with three nested multiplex PCR rounds, a slightly modified ARM-PCR procedure. Multiplex TRBV1-TRBV30 forward primers and a Cbeta reverse primer were used in the first two PCR rounds, each of which was run for 10 to 11 cycles. TCRdb reanalyzed the raw reads on its own, using fastp at Q25 for trimming and MiXCR for clone calling, and kept in-frame beta chains. CDR3 protein sequences are deduplicated, and each keeps its most common genes and DNA. The sample includes 70,000 to 95,000 distinct CDR3 sequences, with almost 70% observed a single time. 28% of the sample comes from the top ten.

Without any cell sorting, total RNA and DNA were co-extracted from approximately 22-30 mg of bulk tissue using the AllPrep DNA/RNA mini kit. The sample consisted of liver tumor tissue from sampling region 4. Reading the label with the study, this specimen's cell subset or site is: tumor region T4, right-lateral pole. The receptor source for this set is a middle-aged man with primary liver carcinoma and hepatitis B virus infection.

Worth noting for this clonotype: The CDR3 end shows no conserved phenylalanine or tryptophan, and so a read error is likely. The V call is TRBV11-2, the J call TRBJ2-1; 8 nucleotides align to TRBD2. CDR3 size: 16 residues. The V and J ends lost 3 bases and 9 bases, in that order; junction bases with no gene match: 13. The germline gives CDR1 SGHAT, CDR2 FQNNGV. The CDR3 DNA follows: TGTGCCAGCAGCTTGGATATCGGACTAGCCAAAGGTGAGCAGTTCCTC. Its translation is CASSLDIGLAKGEQFL.

Concerning this clonotype itself: This may be a read error: a much more frequent sequence differs by one nucleotide. This rearrangement joins TRBV28 to TRBJ2-7, with TRBD2 matching 9 bases. Germline V gene lookup returns CDR1 MDHEN and CDR2 SYDVKM. This CDR3 contains 16 residues. With V trimmed by 6 bases and J by 3 bases, 12 bases remained unmatched. For the CDR3, the DNA is TGTGCCAGCAGGAGATCCGGGACTAGCAGCAACTACGAGCAGTACTTC. Its protein is CASRRSGTSSNYEQYF.

As to this clonotype: The junction differs from germline at one of its ends, possibly a read error. V is TRBV7-9 and J is TRBJ2-1; D not resolved. CDR1 SEHNR and CDR2 FQNEAQ come from the germline V gene (reference sequence). The CDR3 has 15 amino acids. CDR3 nucleotides: TGTGCCAGCAGCCCAACAGTGGAGAAGTATAATGATCAGTTCTTC. It is translated as CASSPTVEKYNDQFF.

As for this clonotype: At one of its ends the junction is not consistent with the germline gene, which may arise from a read error. The chain links TRBV10-3 to TRBJ2-6; D possibly corresponds to TRBD1 (5 bases). The CDR3 extends over 15 amino acids. Germline V gene lookup returns CDR1 ENHRY and CDR2 SYGVKD. CDR3 nucleotides: TGTGCCATCAGTGGCAGTACTCCTGGGGCCAACATCCTGACTTTC. Its translation is CAISGSTPGANILTF.

In regard to this clonotype: One junction end does not reproduce the germline sequence, and a read error may be involved. J is TRBJ2-7 and V is TRBV7-8, with 8 nucleotides matching TRBD2. Germline CDR1 SGHVS, CDR2 FQNEAQ. CDR3 length: 17 amino acids. The CDR3 loop is CDSSLYRGGTRGSEQYF. CDR3 sequence (DNA): TGTGACAGCAGCTTATATCGCGGGGGGACTAGGGGAAGCGAGCAGTACTTC.

Worth noting for this clonotype: Germline and junction disagree at one end, which may indicate a read error. The J gene is TRBJ2-6, the V gene TRBV28; tentatively, D is TRBD1 or TRBD2 (5 bases each). Per germline, CDR1 MDHEN and CDR2 SYDVKM. The CDR3 is 16 amino acids. This chain's CDR3 is CDSKELDVAGANVLTF. CDR3 nucleotide sequence: TGTGACAGCAAAGAGCTAGACGTGGCCGGGGCCAACGTCCTGACATTC.

On this clonotype itself: Relative to the germline gene, one junction end is altered; a read error may explain this. The chain couples TRBV5-6 to TRBJ1-2, with D tentatively TRBD1 (6 bases). The germline CDR1 and CDR2 sequences are SGHDT and YYEEEE. CDR3 length equals 14 residues. The CDR3 sequence: CASTVTGINYGYAF. The CDR3 coding sequence is TGTGCCAGCACCGTCACAGGGATTAACTATGGCTACGCCTTC.

Points on this clonotype: This likely comes from a read error, as the CDR3 has no conserved phenylalanine or tryptophan at its end. The chain recombines TRBV12-3 or TRBV12-4 with TRBJ2-3; the D gene is possibly TRBD1 (5 bases). This CDR3 has 14 amino acids. For the CDR3, the DNA is TGTGCTAGCAGTTTAGGGGTTTCCGCAGATACGCAGTATTTA. As protein: CASSLGVSADTQYL.

This clonotype ranks as medium-sized. The chain links TRBV5-5 to TRBJ2-7, with D possibly being TRBD2 (6 bases). The length of the CDR3 is 13 residues. The germline V gene has CDR1 SGHKS and CDR2 YYEKEE (reference sequence). Trimming left V 2 bases short and J 1 base short, with 7 bases between. In nucleotides, the CDR3 is TGTGCCAGCAGCTTCGGGAGTTCCTACGAGCAGTACTTC. Its translation: CASSFGSSYEQYF.

As to this clonotype: This sequence may be a read error, since a much larger clone differs from it by one base. This chain joins TRBV7-9 and TRBJ1-4; tentatively, D is TRBD1 (6 bases). The germline V gene encodes CDR1 SEHNR and CDR2 FQNEAQ (reference sequence). CDR3 length: 15 residues. CDR3 region: CTSSLGSGANEKLFF. Written as DNA, the CDR3 is TGTACCAGCAGTTTAGGATCAGGGGCTAATGAAAAACTGTTTTTT. Full variable domain (outside the CDR3, taken from reference TRBV7-9 and TRBJ1-4): DTGVSQNPRHKITKRGQNVTFRCDPISEHNRLYWYRQTLGQGPEFLTYFQNEAQLEKSRLLSDRFSAERPKGSFSTLEIQRTEQGDSAMYLCTSSLGSGANEKLFFGSGTQLSVL.